This TCR beta chain derives from a study of Ad26.COV2.S vaccination and SARS-CoV-2 variants (dated by TCRdb to about 2021). At the level of the whole study: Donors in the vaccine arm were drawn from COV1001, a phase I-IIa trial of Ad26.COV2.S in healthy adults that was multicentre, randomized, double-blind and placebo-controlled. Dosing of Ad26.COV2.S was intramuscular, at either 5x10^10 or 1x10^11 viral particles, delivered as one shot or as two shots spaced 56 days apart. The specificity and breadth of SARS-CoV-2-reactive T cell receptors after Ad26.COV2.S vaccination were assessed by TCRbeta repertoire sequencing. The TCR-sequenced set comprised about 32 samples: some 20 Ad26.COV2.S vaccine recipients, 5 placebo recipients and 8 SARS-CoV-2 convalescent individuals. Trial participants were randomized into five groups of five, in which low-dose or high-dose Ad26.COV2.S was given once or twice, or placebo was given on both occasions. Investigators remained blinded to trial group allocation during experiments and outcome assessment. What the research found in general, with its limitations: Compared with placebo recipients, Ad26.COV2.S recipients showed higher spike-specific TCR breadth (P = 0.0014). It was noted by the authors that total T cell responses may have been underestimated by the TCR breadth and depth analyses. After vaccination, substantial breadth of spike-specific CD8+ and CD4+ T cell responses was reported. The study was not powered to compare responses between vaccine doses or regimens. Vaccine and placebo recipients had similar non-spike TCR breadth, a finding consistent with the vaccine containing only spike.

V and J are trimmed by 6 bases and 1 base, and the gene matches miss 3 bases of the junction. The CDR3 runs 14 amino acids, cysteine and phenylalanine included. Solely the CDR3 DNA is kept, with 42 bases framed from the first base. As encoded in the germline V gene, CDR1 is MDHEN while CDR2 is SYDVKM. Note on this clone: No cognate antigen has been identified for it. Base qualities are not at hand, and no much larger clone is one base apart.

The immunoSEQ Assay was used to sequence TCRbeta CDR3 regions. After extraction, genomic DNA underwent amplification by bias-controlled multiplex PCR, followed by high-throughput sequencing. As for how the authors treated the data: To quantify the absolute abundance of each unique TCRbeta CDR3 region, sequences were collapsed and filtered. T cell fraction was estimated by normalizing TCRbeta template counts to usable DNA, with usable DNA measured through amplification of reference genes found in all nucleated cells. Repertoire TCRs were annotated as SARS-CoV-2-specific when V gene, CDR3 amino acid sequence and J gene were exactly matched to a known reactive TCR set. The reference SARS-CoV-2 TCR set came from MIRA and was filtered for enrichment in COVID-19-positive ImmuneCODE repertoires, removing public or cross-reactive TCRs. Using the MIRA antigens, annotated TCRs were further analysed by specific ORF or by position within an ORF. Breadth was defined as annotated unique rearrangements over total unique productive rearrangements; depth was the summed frequency of those rearrangements. Two-sided Wilcoxon rank-sum tests were applied when comparing TCR breadth between groups. Here the immuneACCESS table is served through TCRdb, limited to in-frame sequences with V and J called. Missing clones are a known gap in these copies; in checked studies unresolved V genes cover under half, and the rest lacks a known reason. The D gene and trimming were derived from the DNA, and the V and J assignments and clone size from that table. Counted in this sample were approximately 400,000 clones; approximately 81% of them appeared once. Roughly 3.3% of the sample is held by the ten biggest clonotypes.

The treatment or condition label corresponds to: approximately 18 received Ad26.COV2.S at low or high dose, single or two shots; roughly five received placebo; per-sample allocation not given. Repertoires of vaccine and placebo recipients were sequenced from samples collected on day 63 after the first injection. In Cohort 1b, some 25 adults aged 18-55 years were enrolled at a single site in Boston, USA, between 29 July and 7 August 2020. Ad26.COV2.S was a replication-incompetent adenovirus type 26 vector expressing a prefusion-stabilized SARS-CoV-2 spike protein from the original Wuhan strain. The receptor's source is a person aged 18-65 years who received the Ad26.COV2.S COVID-19 vaccine or a placebo. Rearrangement joined TRBV28 to TRBJ2-5; TRBD2 lines up with 9 middle nucleotides. Specimen: peripheral blood, collected in a trial of Ad26.COV2.S vaccine versus placebo. Here the CDR3 is given as CASRTSGGQETQYF. The DNA sequence is TGTGCCAGCAGGACTAGCGGAGGCCAAGAGACCCAGTACTTC.